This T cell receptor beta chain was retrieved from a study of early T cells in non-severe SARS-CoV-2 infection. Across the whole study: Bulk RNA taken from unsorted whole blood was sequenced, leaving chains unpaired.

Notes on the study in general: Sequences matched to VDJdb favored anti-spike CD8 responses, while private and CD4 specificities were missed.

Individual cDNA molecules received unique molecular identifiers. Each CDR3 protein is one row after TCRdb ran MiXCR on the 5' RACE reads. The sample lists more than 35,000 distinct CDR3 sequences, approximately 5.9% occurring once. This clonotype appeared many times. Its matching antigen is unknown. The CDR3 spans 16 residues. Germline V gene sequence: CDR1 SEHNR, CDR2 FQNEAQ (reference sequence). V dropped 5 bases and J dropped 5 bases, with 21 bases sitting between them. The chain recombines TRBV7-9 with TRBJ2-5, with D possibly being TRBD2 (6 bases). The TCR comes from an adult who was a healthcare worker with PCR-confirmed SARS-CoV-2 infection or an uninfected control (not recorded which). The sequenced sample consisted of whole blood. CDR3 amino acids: CASSIGSSNLGETQYF. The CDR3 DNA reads TGTGCCAGCAGCATCGGGAGCTCTAACCTCGGGGAGACCCAGTACTTC.